The T cell receptor beta chain described here comes from a study of cytomegalovirus exposure and HLA in healthy donors. Study-level results: Analysis performed later showed TCR beta chains linked to HLA being more clonally expanded than equally common others. The presence/absence work took it that sequencing depth was about the same across donors.

The CDR3 consists of 12 residues. V lost 0 bases to trimming and J lost 15 bases, with 12 bases between them. The germline V gene encodes CDR1 GTSNPN and CDR2 SVGIG (reference sequence). Note on this clone: Antigen specificity is unknown.

Primers for the PCR totalled 60 Vbeta and 13 Jbeta. Sequenced by immunoSEQ multiplex PCR; TCRdb stores in-frame clones only, minus some. Of about 94,000 clones in the sample, 50% to 75% were seen once. There were likely unrecorded immune exposures, though donors were nominally healthy when sampled. The chain links TRBV30 to TRBJ1-6; the D gene is possibly TRBD1 (5 bases). The TCR was taken from a man aged 25-45 years in good health and CMV-seronegative. Sequencing was carried out using PBMCs. CDR3 sequence: CAWSVARAFLHF. CDR3 DNA sequence: TGTGCCTGGAGTGTAGCCAGGGCATTCCTCCACTTT.